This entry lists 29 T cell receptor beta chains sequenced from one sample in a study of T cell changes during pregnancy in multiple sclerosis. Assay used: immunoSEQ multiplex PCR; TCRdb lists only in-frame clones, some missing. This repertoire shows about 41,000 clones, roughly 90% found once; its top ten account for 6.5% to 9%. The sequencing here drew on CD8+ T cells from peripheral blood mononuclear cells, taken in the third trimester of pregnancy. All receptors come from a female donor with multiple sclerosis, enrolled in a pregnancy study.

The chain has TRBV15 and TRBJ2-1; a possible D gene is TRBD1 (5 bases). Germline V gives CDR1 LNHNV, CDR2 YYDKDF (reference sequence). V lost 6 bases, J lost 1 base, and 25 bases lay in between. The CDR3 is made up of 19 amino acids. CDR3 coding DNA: TGTGCCACCAGAGACCGGTTGGGGCAGGGTGAGAATTCCTACAATGAGCAGTTCTTC. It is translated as CATRDRLGQGENSYNEQFF.

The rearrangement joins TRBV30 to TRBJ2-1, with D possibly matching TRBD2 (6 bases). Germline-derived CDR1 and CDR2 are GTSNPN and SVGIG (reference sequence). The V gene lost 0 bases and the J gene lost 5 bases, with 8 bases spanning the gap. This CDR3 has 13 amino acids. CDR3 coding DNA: TGTGCCTGGAGTGTTCTAGCGCACAATGAGCAGTTCTTC. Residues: CAWSVLAHNEQFF.

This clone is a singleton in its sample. In nucleotides, the CDR3 is TGTGCCAGCACTCCGGGACTAGCGAGTAATGAGCAGTTCTTC. Residues: CASTPGLASNEQFF. The chain recombines TRBV6-1 with TRBJ2-1; TRBD2 agrees at 10 bases. V trimming: 7 bases; J trimming: 7 bases; junction bases outside the gene matches: 7. CDR1 MNHNS and CDR2 SASEGT come from the germline V gene. The CDR3 is made up of 14 amino acids.

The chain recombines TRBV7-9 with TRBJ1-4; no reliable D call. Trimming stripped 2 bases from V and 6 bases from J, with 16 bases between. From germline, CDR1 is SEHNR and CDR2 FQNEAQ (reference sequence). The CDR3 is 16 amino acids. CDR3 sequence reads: CASSLITTAGHEKLFF. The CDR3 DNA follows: TGTGCCAGCAGCTTAATAACCACCGCGGGCCATGAAAAACTGTTTTTT.

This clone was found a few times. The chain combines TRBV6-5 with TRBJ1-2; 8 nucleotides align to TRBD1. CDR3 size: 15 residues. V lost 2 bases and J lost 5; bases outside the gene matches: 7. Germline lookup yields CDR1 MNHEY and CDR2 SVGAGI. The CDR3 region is CASSYTEQGEYGYTF. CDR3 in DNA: TGTGCCAGCAGTTACACGGAACAGGGGGAATATGGCTACACCTTC.

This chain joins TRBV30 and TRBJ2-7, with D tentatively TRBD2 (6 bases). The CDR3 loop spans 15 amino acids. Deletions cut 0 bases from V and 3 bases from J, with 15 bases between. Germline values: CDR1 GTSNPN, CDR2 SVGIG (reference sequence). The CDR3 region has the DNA TGTGCCTGGAGTGTTCCGGCTAGCGAGTTCTACGAGCAGTACTTC. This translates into CAWSVPASEFYEQYF.

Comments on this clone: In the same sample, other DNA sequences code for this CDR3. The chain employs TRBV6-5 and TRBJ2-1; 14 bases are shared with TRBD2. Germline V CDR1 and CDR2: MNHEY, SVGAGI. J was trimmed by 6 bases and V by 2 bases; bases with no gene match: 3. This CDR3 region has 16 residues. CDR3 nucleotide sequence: TGTGCCAGCAGTTACACCGGACTAGCGGGGGGCAATGAGCAGTTCTTC. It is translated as CASSYTGLAGGNEQFF.

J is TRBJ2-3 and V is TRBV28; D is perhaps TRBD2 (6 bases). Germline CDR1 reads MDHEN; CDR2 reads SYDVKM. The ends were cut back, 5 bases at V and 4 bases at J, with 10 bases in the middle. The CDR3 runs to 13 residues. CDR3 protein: CASSLTRSDTQYF. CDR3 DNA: TGTGCCAGCAGTCTGACTAGGTCAGATACGCAGTATTTT.

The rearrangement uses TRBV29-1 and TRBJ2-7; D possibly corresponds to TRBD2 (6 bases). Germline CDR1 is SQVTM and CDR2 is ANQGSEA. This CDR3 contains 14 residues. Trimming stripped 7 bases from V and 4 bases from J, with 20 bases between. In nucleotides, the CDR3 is TGCAGCGCAAAGGGGACTCTTGGGGGTTACGAGCAGTACTTC. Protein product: CSAKGTLGGYEQYF.

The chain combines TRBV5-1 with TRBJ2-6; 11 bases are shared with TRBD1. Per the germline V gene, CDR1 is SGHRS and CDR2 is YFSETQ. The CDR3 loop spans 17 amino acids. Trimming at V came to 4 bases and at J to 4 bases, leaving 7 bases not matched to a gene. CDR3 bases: TGCGCCAGCAGCAAGGACAGGGGGCTCGCCGGGGCCAACGTCCTGACTTTC. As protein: CASSKDRGLAGANVLTF.

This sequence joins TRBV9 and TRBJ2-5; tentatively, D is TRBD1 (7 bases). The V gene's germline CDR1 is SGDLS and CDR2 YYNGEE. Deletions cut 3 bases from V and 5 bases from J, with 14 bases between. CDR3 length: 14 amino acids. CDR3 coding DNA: TGTGCCAGCAGCGCAGAGACAGGGAGGGAGACCCAGTACTTC. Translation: CASSAETGRETQYF.

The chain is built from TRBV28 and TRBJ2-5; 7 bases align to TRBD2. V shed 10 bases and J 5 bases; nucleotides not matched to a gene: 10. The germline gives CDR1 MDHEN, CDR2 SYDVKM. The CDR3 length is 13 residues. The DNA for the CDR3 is TGTGCCACCCGGGGGGTAAATGGCGAGACCCAGTACTTC. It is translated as CATRGVNGETQYF.

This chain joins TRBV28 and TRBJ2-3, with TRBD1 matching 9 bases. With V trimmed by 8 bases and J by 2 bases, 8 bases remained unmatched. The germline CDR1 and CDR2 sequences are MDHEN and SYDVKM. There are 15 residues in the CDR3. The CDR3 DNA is TGTGCCAGCGGGCCGGGACAGGGATACACAGATACGCAGTATTTT. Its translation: CASGPGQGYTDTQYF.

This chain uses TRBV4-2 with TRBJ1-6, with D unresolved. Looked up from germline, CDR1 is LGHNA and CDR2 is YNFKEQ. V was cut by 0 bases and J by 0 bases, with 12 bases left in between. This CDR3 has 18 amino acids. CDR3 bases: TGTGCCAGCAGCCAAGACGTCGCCGCTAGCTCCTATAATTCACCCCTCCACTTT. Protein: CASSQDVAASSYNSPLHF.

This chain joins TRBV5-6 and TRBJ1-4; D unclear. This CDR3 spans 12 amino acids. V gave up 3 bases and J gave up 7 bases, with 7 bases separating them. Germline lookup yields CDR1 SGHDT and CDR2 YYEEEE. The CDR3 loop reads CASSSTSEKLFF. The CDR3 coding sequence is TGTGCCAGCAGCTCAACGAGTGAAAAACTGTTTTTT. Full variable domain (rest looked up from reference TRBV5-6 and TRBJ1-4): DAGVTQSPTHLIKTRGQQVTLRCSPKSGHDTVSWYQQALGQGPQFIFQYYEEEERQRGNFPDRFSGHQFPNYSSELNVNALLLGDSALYLCASSSTSEKLFFGSGTQLSVL.

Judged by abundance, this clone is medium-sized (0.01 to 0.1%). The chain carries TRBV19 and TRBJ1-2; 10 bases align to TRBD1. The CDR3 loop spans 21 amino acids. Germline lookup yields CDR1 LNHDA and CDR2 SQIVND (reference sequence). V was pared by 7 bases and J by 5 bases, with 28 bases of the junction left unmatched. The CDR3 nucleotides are TGTGCCAGTACCTCCCGCTTACCTTCCGGGACAGGGGAATTTACGCGATATGGCTACACCTTC. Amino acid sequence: CASTSRLPSGTGEFTRYGYTF.

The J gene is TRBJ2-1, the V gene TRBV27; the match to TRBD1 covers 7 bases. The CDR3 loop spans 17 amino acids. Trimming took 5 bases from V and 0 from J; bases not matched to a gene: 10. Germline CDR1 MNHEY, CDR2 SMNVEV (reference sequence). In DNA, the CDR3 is TGTGCCAGCAGTCGAACGTCGACAGGGAGCTCCTACAATGAGCAGTTCTTC. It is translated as CASSRTSTGSSYNEQFF.

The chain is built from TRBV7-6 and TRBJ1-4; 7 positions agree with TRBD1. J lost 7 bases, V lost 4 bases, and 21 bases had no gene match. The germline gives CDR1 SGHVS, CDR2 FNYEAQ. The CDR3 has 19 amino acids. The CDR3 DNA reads TGTGCCAGCAGCTCCCCCCACGGGACAGCGGTATTCGATGGTGAAAAACTGTTTTTT. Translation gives CASSSPHGTAVFDGEKLFF.

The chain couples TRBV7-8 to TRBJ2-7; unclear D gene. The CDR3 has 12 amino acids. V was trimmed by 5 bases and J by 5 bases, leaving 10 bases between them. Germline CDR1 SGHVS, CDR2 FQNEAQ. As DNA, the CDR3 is TGTGCCAGCAGCACTATAGATAACGAGCAGTACTTC. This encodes CASSTIDNEQYF.

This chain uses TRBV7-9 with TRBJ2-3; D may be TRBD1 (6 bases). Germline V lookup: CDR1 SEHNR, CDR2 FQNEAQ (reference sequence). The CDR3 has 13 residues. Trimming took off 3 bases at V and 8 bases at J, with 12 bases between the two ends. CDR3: CASSFDGQSTQYF. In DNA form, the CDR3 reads TGTGCCAGCAGCTTTGATGGACAGTCTACGCAGTATTTT.

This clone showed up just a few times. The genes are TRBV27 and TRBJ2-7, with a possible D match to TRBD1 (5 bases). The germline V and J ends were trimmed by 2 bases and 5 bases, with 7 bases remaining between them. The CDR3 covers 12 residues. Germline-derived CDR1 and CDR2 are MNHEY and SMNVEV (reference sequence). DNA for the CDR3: TGTGCCAGCAGTTTACAGGGTAACGAGCAGTACTTC. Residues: CASSLQGNEQYF.

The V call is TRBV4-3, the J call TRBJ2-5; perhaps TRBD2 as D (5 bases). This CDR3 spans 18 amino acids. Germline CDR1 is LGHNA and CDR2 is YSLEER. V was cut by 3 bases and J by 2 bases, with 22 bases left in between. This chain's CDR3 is CASSQDTSGITLQETQYF. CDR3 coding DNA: TGCGCCAGCAGCCAGGATACGAGCGGAATAACATTACAAGAGACCCAGTACTTC.

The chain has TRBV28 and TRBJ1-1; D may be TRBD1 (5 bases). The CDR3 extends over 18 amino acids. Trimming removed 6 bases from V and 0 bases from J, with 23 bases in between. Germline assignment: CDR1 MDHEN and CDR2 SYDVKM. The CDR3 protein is CASRTPPPQVGLNTEAFF. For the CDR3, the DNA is TGTGCCAGCAGAACCCCTCCTCCACAGGTTGGTTTGAACACTGAAGCTTTCTTT. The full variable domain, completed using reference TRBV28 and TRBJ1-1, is DVKVTQSSRYLVKRTGEKVFLECVQDMDHENMFWYRQDPGLGLRLIYFSYDVKMKEKGDIPEGYSVSREKKERFSLILESASTNQTSMYLCASRTPPPQVGLNTEAFFGQGTRLTVV.

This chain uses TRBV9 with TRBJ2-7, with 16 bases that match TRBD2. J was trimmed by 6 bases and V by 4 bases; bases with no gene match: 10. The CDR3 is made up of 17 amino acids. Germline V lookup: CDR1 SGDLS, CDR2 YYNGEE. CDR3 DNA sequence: TGTGCCAGCAGCCCCTGGTCCGGGACTAGCGGGGGGGGCGAGCAGTACTTC. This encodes CASSPWSGTSGGGEQYF.

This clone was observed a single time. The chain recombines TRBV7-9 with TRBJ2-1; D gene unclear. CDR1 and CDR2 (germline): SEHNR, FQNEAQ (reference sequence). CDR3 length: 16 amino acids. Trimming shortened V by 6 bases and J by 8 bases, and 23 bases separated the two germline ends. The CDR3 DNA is TGTGCCAGCAGAAGCTCTGAGGTCCACCCGGTGTATGAGCAGTTCTTC. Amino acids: CASRSSEVHPVYEQFF.

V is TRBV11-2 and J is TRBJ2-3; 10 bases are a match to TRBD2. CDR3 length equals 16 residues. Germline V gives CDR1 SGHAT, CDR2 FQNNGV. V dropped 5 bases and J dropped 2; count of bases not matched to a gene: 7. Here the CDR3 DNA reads TGTGCCAGCAGCACCACGGGACTAGCGAACACAGATACGCAGTATTTT. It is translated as CASSTTGLANTDTQYF.

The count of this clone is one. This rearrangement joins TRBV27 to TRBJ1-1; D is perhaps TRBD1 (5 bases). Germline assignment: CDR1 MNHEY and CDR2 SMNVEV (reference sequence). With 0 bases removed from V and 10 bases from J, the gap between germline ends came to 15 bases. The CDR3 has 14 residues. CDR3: CASSLSRGILGAFF. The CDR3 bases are TGTGCCAGCAGTTTATCAAGGGGTATCCTAGGAGCTTTCTTT.

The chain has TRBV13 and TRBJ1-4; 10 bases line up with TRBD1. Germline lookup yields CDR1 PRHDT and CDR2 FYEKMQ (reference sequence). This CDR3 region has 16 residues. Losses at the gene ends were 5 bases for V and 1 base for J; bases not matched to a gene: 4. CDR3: CASSPWTGGTNEKLFF. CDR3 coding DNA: TGTGCCAGCAGCCCCTGGACAGGGGGAACTAATGAAAAACTGTTTTTT.

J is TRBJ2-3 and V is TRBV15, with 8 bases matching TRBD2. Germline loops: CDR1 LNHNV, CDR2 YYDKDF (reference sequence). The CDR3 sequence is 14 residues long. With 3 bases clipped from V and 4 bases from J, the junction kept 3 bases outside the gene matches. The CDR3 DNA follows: TGTGCCACCAGCAGCGGGAGGGAGGCAGATACGCAGTATTTT. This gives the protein CATSSGREADTQYF.